A single sample is the source of the 30 T cell receptor beta chains below, sequenced in a study of T cell repertoires in cytomegalovirus infection. These receptors' targets are unknown. Each CDR3 protein is one row after TCRdb ran MiXCR on the reads. Counted here are 100,000 or so distinct CDR3 sequences, approximately 45% occurring once; the ten biggest clones make up 65% to 75%. Sequences were derived from CD8+ T cells from cultured PBMCs, sampled from culture after CMV antigen stimulation. The receptors originated from a human donor in good health (CMV status not recorded). Some clones in this sample may be carry-over from other donors' samples.

This chain connects TRBV7-4 to TRBJ2-2, with 7 bases that match TRBD1. The CDR3 runs to 15 residues. The V gene end was trimmed by 6 bases and the J gene end by 8 bases; junction bases not matched to a gene: 12. The V gene's germline CDR1 is SGHVT and CDR2 SQSDAQ. The CDR3 loop is CASSPTRQGAGELFF. The CDR3 DNA reads TGTGCCAGCAGTCCGACTCGACAGGGCGCGGGGGAGCTGTTTTTT.

CDR3 residues: CASSLAPTSGGYNEQFF. The CDR3 DNA follows: TGTGCCAGCAGCTTAGCCCCGACTAGCGGGGGGTATAATGAGCAGTTCTTC. The genes are TRBV11-1 and TRBJ2-1; 13 nucleotides line up with TRBD2. J lost 7 bases, V lost 0 bases, and 6 bases had no gene match. The CDR3 length is 17 residues. The germline V gene encodes CDR1 SGHAT and CDR2 FQDESV (reference sequence).

V is TRBV12-3 or TRBV12-4 and J is TRBJ2-3, with 9 bases fitting TRBD2. This CDR3 is 18 amino acids long. Losses at the gene ends were 6 bases for V and 6 bases for J; bases not matched to a gene: 19. CDR3 coding DNA: TGTGCCAGCAGCCCCATGGGGGCGGGGGGGCCCCACGTTGATACGCAGTATTTT. Its protein is CASSPMGAGGPHVDTQYF.

The chain couples TRBV10-3 to TRBJ2-1, with 7 bases aligning to TRBD1. Germline-derived CDR1 and CDR2 are ENHRY and SYGVKD. The CDR3 spans 16 residues. V lost 3 bases to trimming and J lost 7 bases; unmatched junction nucleotides: 12. Written as DNA, the CDR3 is TGTGCCATCAGTGACGTCGGGCAGGGGGTATTGAATGAGCAGTTCTTC. It encodes CAISDVGQGVLNEQFF.

The chain carries TRBV27 and TRBJ1-2, with D possibly being TRBD1 (5 bases). CDR1 is MNHEY, CDR2 SMNVEV, per germline (reference sequence). V was shortened by 6 bases and J by 8 bases, with 19 bases between the two germline ends. The CDR3 runs 14 residues. The CDR3 loop is CASRGLLPGLGYTF. DNA of the CDR3: TGTGCCAGCAGGGGCCTTCTTCCGGGGCTGGGCTACACCTTC.

V gene TRBV20-1 combines with J gene TRBJ2-7; no firm D call. V lost 0 bases and J 5 bases, leaving 11 bases between the germline ends. Germline loops: CDR1 DFQATT, CDR2 SNEGSKA (reference sequence). This CDR3 has 13 amino acids. The CDR3 loop is CSARDFISNEQYF. CDR3 nucleotide sequence: TGCAGTGCTAGAGATTTTATCTCGAACGAGCAGTACTTC.

A word on this clonotype: An end of the junction differs from the germline gene, which may be a read error. The CDR3: CASSPPWVPNEAFF. The CDR3 DNA reads as TGTGCCAGCAGCCCCCCCTGGGTGCCAAATGAAGCTTTCTTT. The chain uses TRBV4-1 and TRBJ1-1; no firm D call. CDR3 length: 14 residues. Per germline, CDR1 MGHRA and CDR2 YSYEKL.

The chain uses TRBV30 and TRBJ1-5; 10 positions agree with TRBD1. V shed 1 base, J shed 1 base, and the junction held 4 bases outside the gene matches. Per germline, CDR1 GTSNPN and CDR2 SVGIG (reference sequence). This CDR3 region has 16 residues. CDR3 coding DNA: TGTGCCTGGAGTGCGGGACAGGGGTTAAGCAATCAGCCCCAGCATTTT. Its translation is CAWSAGQGLSNQPQHF. Combining the CDR3 with reference TRBV30 and TRBJ1-5 gives the whole variable domain SQTIHQWPATLVQPVGSPLSLECTVEGTSNPNLYWYRQAAGRGLQLLFYSVGIGQISSEVPQNLSASRPQDRQFILSSKKLLLSDSGFYLCAWSAGQGLSNQPQHFGDGTRLSIL.

This chain uses TRBV3-1 with TRBJ2-7; 8 bases map to TRBD1. Per the germline V gene, CDR1 is LGHDT and CDR2 is YNNKEL (reference sequence). The CDR3 spans 15 residues. The trim removed 4 bases at V and 4 bases at J, leaving 9 bases unmatched. This CDR3 is CASSPGTGLWYEQYF. DNA for the CDR3: TGTGCCAGCAGCCCTGGGACAGGCCTTTGGTACGAGCAGTACTTC.

This clonotype was counted a single time. The rearrangement joins TRBV2 to TRBJ1-4; perhaps TRBD1 as D (5 bases). Germline V gene lookup returns CDR1 SNHLY and CDR2 FYNNEI. V lost 3 bases and J 2 bases, leaving 13 bases between the germline ends. The CDR3 consists of 16 residues. Here the CDR3 reads CASSDSSGLTNEKLFF. CDR3 nucleotide sequence: TGTGCCAGCAGTGACAGCTCGGGGCTCACTAATGAAAAACTGTTTTTT.

This chain links TRBV24-1 with TRBJ1-2; D is undetermined. V lost 2 bases and J 4 bases, leaving 10 bases between the germline ends. The CDR3 is made up of 14 amino acids. Germline V gives CDR1 KGHDR, CDR2 SFDVKD. The CDR3 protein is CATSDSAQAYGYTF. The CDR3 DNA is TGTGCCACCAGTGATTCTGCGCAGGCCTATGGCTACACCTTC.

The rearrangement uses TRBV3-1 and TRBJ1-6; 9 bases map to TRBD1. Germline CDR1 LGHDT, CDR2 YNNKEL (reference sequence). V lost 1 base and J lost 11; bases outside the gene matches: 3. The CDR3 spans 14 residues. In DNA form, the CDR3 reads TGTGCCAGCAGCCAAGGGACAGGGGATGCACCCCTCCACTTT. Protein sequence: CASSQGTGDAPLHF.

Comment on this clonotype: This may be a read error: a much more frequent sequence differs by one nucleotide. The J gene is TRBJ1-3, the V gene TRBV11-2, with D uncertain. The CDR3 length is 18 residues. Germline V gene lookup returns CDR1 SGHAT and CDR2 FQNNGV. The CDR3 region has the DNA TGTGTCAGCAGCTTTGGTGCCATTTCGGGTTCCTCTGGAAACACCATATATTTT. This translates into CVSSFGAISGSSGNTIYF.

This clonotype showed up just a few times. V gene TRBV4-2 combines with J gene TRBJ2-3, with TRBD1 as a possible D gene (5 bases). Trimming cost V 0 bases and J 2 bases, with 12 bases left between them. This CDR3 spans 16 amino acids. The germline gives CDR1 LGHNA, CDR2 YNFKEQ. The chain's CDR3 is CASSQDGAEYTDTQYF. DNA for the CDR3: TGTGCCAGCAGCCAAGATGGGGCGGAATACACAGATACGCAGTATTTT.

The rearrangement joins TRBV12-3 or TRBV12-4 to TRBJ1-4; D is undetermined. The CDR3 is made up of 14 amino acids. The V gene lost 2 bases and the J gene lost 0 bases, with 4 bases spanning the gap. The DNA for the CDR3 is TGTGCCAGCAGTTTACAAGCAACTAATGAAAAACTGTTTTTT. Protein sequence: CASSLQATNEKLFF.

The V gene is TRBV5-1, the J gene TRBJ1-6, with D tentatively TRBD1 (6 bases). The CDR3 extends over 15 amino acids. Germline assignment: CDR1 SGHRS and CDR2 YFSETQ. V was trimmed by 5 bases and J by 7 bases, leaving 16 bases between them. CDR3 loop: CASSTSDRRNSPLHF. CDR3 DNA sequence: TGCGCCAGCAGTACCAGCGACAGGAGAAATTCACCCCTCCACTTT.

This clonotype was recorded many times. The V gene is TRBV5-4, the J gene TRBJ1-6; no clear D. The CDR3 spans 13 residues. CDR1 and CDR2 from the germline V gene are SGHNT and YYREEE (reference sequence). V lost 4 bases, J lost 7 bases, and 9 bases lay in between. The DNA for the CDR3 is TGTGCCAGCAGCCCCGGGCCGAATTCACCCCTCCACTTT. Its translation: CASSPGPNSPLHF.

This clonotype has more than one count but fewer than ten. The chain couples TRBV20-1 to TRBJ2-1, with 10 positions matching TRBD2. CDR3 length: 15 amino acids. With V trimmed by 3 bases and J by 6 bases, 8 bases remained unmatched. Germline CDR1 DFQATT, CDR2 SNEGSKA (reference sequence). The CDR3 protein is CSASSGTSATNEQFF. CDR3 nucleotide sequence: TGCAGTGCTAGCTCCGGGACTAGCGCCACCAATGAGCAGTTCTTC.

This sequence joins TRBV11-1 and TRBJ2-1; 15 positions agree with TRBD2. The CDR3 runs to 14 residues. Trimming took 1 base from V and 15 from J; bases not matched to a gene: 4. Germline CDR1 SGHAT, CDR2 FQDESV (reference sequence). In DNA form, the CDR3 reads TGTGCCAGCAGCTTAGGGACTAGCGGGGGGGCGCGGTTCTTC. Residues: CASSLGTSGGARFF.

The table lists this clonotype with many counts. This rearrangement joins TRBV11-2 to TRBJ2-7; D may be TRBD2 (5 bases). The CDR3 consists of 17 residues. CDR1 is SGHAT and CDR2 is FQNNGV in the germline V gene. The V end lost 4 bases, the J end lost 2 bases, and 21 bases lay between the germline ends. CDR3 in DNA: TGTGCCAGCAGCTCCCTTTCCGGGATCGGTGGCCCCTACGAGCAGTACTTC. Protein sequence: CASSSLSGIGGPYEQYF.

This clonotype was seen only a few times. This rearrangement joins TRBV3-1 to TRBJ2-5, with 13 bases lining up with TRBD2. The V and J ends lost 7 bases and 7 bases, in that order; junction bases with no gene match: 15. In germline, CDR1 is LGHDT, CDR2 YNNKEL (reference sequence). This CDR3 has 17 amino acids. The CDR3 sequence: CASTRTSGGPVLLTQYF. The DNA of the CDR3 is TGTGCCAGCACCCGGACTAGCGGGGGTCCCGTGCTTTTGACCCAGTACTTC.

The table lists this clonotype with a few counts. V usage is TRBV7-2 and J usage is TRBJ1-1; TRBD1 is a possible D gene (5 bases). V lost 1 base, J lost 0 bases, and 12 bases lay in between. This CDR3 comprises 16 residues. In germline, CDR1 is SGHTA, CDR2 FQGNSA. The CDR3 spells CASSLDRSRVNTEAFF. In DNA form, the CDR3 reads TGTGCCAGCAGCTTAGATAGGAGCAGGGTGAACACTGAAGCTTTCTTT.

Comments on this clonotype: Being one base from a much bigger clone, this may be a read error. The chain uses TRBV29-1 and TRBJ2-1, with D maybe TRBD2 (6 bases). CDR1 and CDR2 from the germline V gene are SQVTM and ANQGSEA. This CDR3 has 12 residues. This chain's CDR3 is CTTASVATEQFF. The CDR3 DNA follows: TGCACTACGGCTAGCGTGGCAACTGAGCAGTTCTTC.

This sequence joins TRBV4-1 and TRBJ1-4, with 8 bases that match TRBD1. Germline CDR1 reads MGHRA; CDR2 reads YSYEKL. With 5 bases clipped from V and 8 bases from J, the junction kept 10 bases outside the gene matches. The CDR3 has 15 residues. The CDR3 nucleotides are TGCGCCAGCAGCGGCCCAGGACAGGGTTCGGAAAAACTGTTTTTT. Translation: CASSGPGQGSEKLFF.

This chain joins TRBV9 and TRBJ1-1, with D uncertain. The CDR3 extends over 14 amino acids. Per germline, CDR1 SGDLS and CDR2 YYNGEE. The germline V and J ends were trimmed by 3 bases and 0 bases, with 9 bases remaining between them. CDR3 coding DNA: TGTGCCAGCAGCGCGACGGCTATGAACACTGAAGCTTTCTTT. Translated, it gives CASSATAMNTEAFF.

V usage is TRBV6-1 and J usage is TRBJ1-2; no firm D call. The CDR3 consists of 16 residues. The germline CDR1 and CDR2 sequences are MNHNS and SASEGT. V was shortened by 2 bases and J by 2 bases, with 15 bases between the two germline ends. DNA for the CDR3: TGTGCCAGCAGTGAATTCTGGGCAGTCGAGAACTATGGCTACACCTTC. Its translation is CASSEFWAVENYGYTF.

J is TRBJ2-7 and V is TRBV7-6, with a weak D call TRBD2 (7 bases). Trimming took 4 bases from V and 2 from J, leaving 18 bases between them. The germline V gene encodes CDR1 SGHVS and CDR2 FNYEAQ. The CDR3 runs 16 residues. The CDR3 protein is CASSSLGGGVTYEQYF. In DNA, the CDR3 is TGTGCCAGCAGCTCCCTAGGAGGGGGGGTGACCTACGAGCAGTACTTC.

In regard to this clonotype: A read error may account for a junction end that differs from germline. The chain uses TRBV7-4 and TRBJ1-1, with TRBD1 identical over 8 bases. CDR3 length: 12 amino acids. The germline CDR1 and CDR2 sequences are SGHVT and SQSDAQ. The CDR3 loop reads CTSSQDRDEAFF. Written as DNA, the CDR3 is TGTACCAGCAGCCAGGACAGGGACGAAGCTTTCTTT.

The chain is built from TRBV7-3 and TRBJ2-1; TRBD2 aligns across 13 bases. The V gene end was trimmed by 4 bases and the J gene end by 14 bases; junction bases not matched to a gene: 11. Germline CDR1 reads SGHTA; CDR2 reads FQGTGA. This CDR3 has 15 amino acids. In DNA, the CDR3 is TGTGCCAGCAGCTCCTCCGGGACTAGCGGGGAAGGGAAGTTCTTC. Its translation is CASSSSGTSGEGKFF.

This clonotype was seen only a few times. The chain carries TRBV7-6 and TRBJ2-1; D is possibly TRBD1 (5 bases). V gave up 1 base and J gave up 4 bases, with 11 bases separating them. The CDR3 length is 15 residues. Per germline, CDR1 SGHVS and CDR2 FNYEAQ. This chain's CDR3 is CASSLEGQSYNEQFF. CDR3 DNA: TGTGCCAGCAGCTTAGAAGGACAATCTTACAATGAGCAGTTCTTC.